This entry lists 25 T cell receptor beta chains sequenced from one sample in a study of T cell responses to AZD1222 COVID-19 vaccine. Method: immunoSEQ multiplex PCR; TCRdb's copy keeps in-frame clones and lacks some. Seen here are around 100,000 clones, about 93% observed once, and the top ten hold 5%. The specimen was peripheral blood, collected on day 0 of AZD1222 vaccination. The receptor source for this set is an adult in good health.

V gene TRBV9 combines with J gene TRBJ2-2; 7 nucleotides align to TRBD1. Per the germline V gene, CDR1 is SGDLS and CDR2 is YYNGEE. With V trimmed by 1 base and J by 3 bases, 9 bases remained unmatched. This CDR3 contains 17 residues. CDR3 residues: CASSVRAGGLDTGELFF. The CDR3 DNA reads TGTGCCAGCAGCGTACGAGCAGGGGGTTTGGACACCGGGGAGCTGTTTTTT. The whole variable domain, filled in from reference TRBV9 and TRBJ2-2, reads DSGVTQTPKHLITATGQRVTLRCSPRSGDLSVYWYQQSLDQGLQFLIQYYNGEERAKGNILERFSAQQFPDLHSELNLSSLELGDSALYFCASSVRAGGLDTGELFFGEGSRLTVL.

The CDR3 protein is CASSEVGSSGANVLTF. Written as DNA, the CDR3 is TGTGCCAGCAGTGAAGTAGGAAGCTCTGGGGCCAACGTCCTGACTTTC. The chain has TRBV6-1 and TRBJ2-6; D is undetermined. CDR1 and CDR2 from the germline V gene are MNHNS and SASEGT. The CDR3 is 16 amino acids. Trimming took 1 base from V and 0 from J, leaving 7 bases between them.

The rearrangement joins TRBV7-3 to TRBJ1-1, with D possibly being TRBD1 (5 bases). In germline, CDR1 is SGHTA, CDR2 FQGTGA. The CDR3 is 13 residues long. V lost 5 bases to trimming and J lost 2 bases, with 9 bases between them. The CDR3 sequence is CASSQGVNTEAFF. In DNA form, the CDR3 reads TGTGCCAGCAGCCAGGGCGTTAACACTGAAGCTTTCTTT.

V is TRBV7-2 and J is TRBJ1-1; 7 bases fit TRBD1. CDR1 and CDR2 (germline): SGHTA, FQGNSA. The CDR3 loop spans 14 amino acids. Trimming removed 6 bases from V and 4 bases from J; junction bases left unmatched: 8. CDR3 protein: CASSTQGHSTEAFF. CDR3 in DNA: TGTGCCAGCAGTACACAGGGGCATAGCACTGAAGCTTTCTTT.

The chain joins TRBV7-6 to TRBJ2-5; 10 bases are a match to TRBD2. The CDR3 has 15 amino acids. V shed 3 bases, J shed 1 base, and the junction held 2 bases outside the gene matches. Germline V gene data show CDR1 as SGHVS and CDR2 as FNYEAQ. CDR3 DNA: TGTGCCAGCAGCTTGACTAGCGGGTTCCAAGAGACCCAGTACTTC. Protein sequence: CASSLTSGFQETQYF.

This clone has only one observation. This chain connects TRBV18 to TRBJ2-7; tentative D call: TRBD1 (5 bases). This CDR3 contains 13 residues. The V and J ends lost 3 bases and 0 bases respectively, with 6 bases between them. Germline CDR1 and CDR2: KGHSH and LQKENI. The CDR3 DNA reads TGTGCCAGCTCACCGGACACCTCCTACGAGCAGTACTTC. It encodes CASSPDTSYEQYF.

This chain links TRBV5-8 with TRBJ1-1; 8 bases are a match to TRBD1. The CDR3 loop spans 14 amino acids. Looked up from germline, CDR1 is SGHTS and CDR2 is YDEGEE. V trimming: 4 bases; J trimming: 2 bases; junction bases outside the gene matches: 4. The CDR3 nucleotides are TGTGCCAGCAGCATCGGACAGGGTAACACTGAAGCTTTCTTT. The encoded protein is CASSIGQGNTEAFF.

Here the CDR3 reads CASSQKGTVSYNEQFF. As DNA, the CDR3 is TGTGCCAGCAGCCAAAAAGGGACTGTTTCCTACAATGAGCAGTTCTTC. V and J are TRBV3-1 (or the pseudogene TRBV3-2) and TRBJ2-1; a possible D gene is TRBD2 (6 bases). The germline V gene encodes CDR1 LGHDT and CDR2 YNNKEL (reference sequence). The CDR3 is made up of 16 amino acids. Trimming shortened V by 2 bases and J by 1 base, and 12 bases separated the two germline ends.

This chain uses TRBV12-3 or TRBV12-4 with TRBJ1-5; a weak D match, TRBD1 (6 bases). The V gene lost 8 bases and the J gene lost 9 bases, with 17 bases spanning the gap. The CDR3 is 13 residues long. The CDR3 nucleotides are TGTGCCAGCCAACAGACAGGTTTTGGGCCCCAGCATTTT. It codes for CASQQTGFGPQHF.

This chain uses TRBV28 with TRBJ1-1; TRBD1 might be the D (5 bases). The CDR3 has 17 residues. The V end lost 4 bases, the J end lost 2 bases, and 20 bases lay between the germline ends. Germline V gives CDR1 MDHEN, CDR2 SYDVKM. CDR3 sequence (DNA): TGTGCCAGCAGTTCCGCTGGACTTTGGGGGTACAACACTGAAGCTTTCTTT. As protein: CASSSAGLWGYNTEAFF.

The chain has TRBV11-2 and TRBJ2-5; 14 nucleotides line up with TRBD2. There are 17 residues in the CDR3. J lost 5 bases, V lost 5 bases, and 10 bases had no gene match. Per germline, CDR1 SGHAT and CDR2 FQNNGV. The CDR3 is CASSASGTSGGGETQYF. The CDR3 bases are TGTGCCAGCAGCGCATCCGGGACTAGCGGGGGCGGTGAGACCCAGTACTTC.

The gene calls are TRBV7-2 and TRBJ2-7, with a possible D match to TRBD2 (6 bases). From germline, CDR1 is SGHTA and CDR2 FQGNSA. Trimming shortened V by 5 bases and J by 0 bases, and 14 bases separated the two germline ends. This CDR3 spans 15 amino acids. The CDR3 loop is CASSPMGLSSYEQYF. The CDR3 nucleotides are TGTGCCAGCAGCCCAATGGGACTGAGCTCCTACGAGCAGTACTTC.

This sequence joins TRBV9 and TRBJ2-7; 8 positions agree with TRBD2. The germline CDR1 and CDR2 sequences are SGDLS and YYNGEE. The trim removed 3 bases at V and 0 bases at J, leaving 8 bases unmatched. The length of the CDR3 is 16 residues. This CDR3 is CASSAGLAGSSYEQYF. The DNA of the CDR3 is TGTGCCAGCAGCGCGGGATTAGCGGGATCCTCCTACGAGCAGTACTTC.

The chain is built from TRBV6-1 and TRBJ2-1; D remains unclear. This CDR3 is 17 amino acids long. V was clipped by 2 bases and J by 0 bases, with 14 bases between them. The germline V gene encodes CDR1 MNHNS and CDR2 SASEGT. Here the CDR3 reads CASSELFGGGSYNEQFF. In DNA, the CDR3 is TGTGCCAGCAGTGAATTATTCGGTGGTGGCTCCTACAATGAGCAGTTCTTC.

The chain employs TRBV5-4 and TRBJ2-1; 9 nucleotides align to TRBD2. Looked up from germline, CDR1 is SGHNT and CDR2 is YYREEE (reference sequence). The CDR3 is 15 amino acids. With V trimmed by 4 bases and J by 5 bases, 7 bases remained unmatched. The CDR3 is CASSQKAGGDNEQFF. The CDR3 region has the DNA TGTGCCAGCAGCCAAAAAGCGGGAGGCGACAATGAGCAGTTCTTC.

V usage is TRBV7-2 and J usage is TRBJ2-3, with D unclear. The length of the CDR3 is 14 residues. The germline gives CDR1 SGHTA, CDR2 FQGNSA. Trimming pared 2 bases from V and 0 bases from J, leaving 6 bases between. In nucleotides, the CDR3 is TGTGCCAGCAGCTTACAAAGGAGCACAGATACGCAGTATTTT. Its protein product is CASSLQRSTDTQYF.

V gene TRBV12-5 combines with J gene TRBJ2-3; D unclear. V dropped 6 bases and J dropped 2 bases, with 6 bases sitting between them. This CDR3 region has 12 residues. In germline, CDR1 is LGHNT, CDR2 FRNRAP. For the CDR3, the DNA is TGTGCTAGTGGCAGATACACAGATACGCAGTATTTT. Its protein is CASGRYTDTQYF.

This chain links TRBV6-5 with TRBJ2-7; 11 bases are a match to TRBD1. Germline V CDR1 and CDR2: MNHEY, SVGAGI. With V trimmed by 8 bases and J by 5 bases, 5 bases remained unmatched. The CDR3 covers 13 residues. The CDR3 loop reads CASLRTGGNEQYF. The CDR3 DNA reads TGTGCCAGCCTAAGGACAGGGGGCAACGAGCAGTACTTC.

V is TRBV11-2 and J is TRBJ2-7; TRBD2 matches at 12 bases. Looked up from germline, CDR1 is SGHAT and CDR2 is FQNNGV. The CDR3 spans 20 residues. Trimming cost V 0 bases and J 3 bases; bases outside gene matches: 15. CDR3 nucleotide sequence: TGTGCCAGCAGCTTAGAGGGCACTAGCGGGAGGACGGATTACTACTACGAGCAGTACTTC. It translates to CASSLEGTSGRTDYYYEQYF.

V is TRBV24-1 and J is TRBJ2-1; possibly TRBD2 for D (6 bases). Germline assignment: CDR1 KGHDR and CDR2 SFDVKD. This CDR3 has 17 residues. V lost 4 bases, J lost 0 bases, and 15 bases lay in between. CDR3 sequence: CATSDHLSGISYNEQFF. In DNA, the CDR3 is TGTGCCACCAGTGACCACCTTAGCGGAATCTCCTACAATGAGCAGTTCTTC.

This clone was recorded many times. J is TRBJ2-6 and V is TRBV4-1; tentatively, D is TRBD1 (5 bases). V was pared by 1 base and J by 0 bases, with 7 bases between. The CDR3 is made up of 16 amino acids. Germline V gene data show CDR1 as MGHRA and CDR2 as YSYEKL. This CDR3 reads CASSQARGSGANVLTF. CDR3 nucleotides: TGCGCCAGCAGCCAAGCTAGGGGCTCTGGGGCCAACGTCCTGACTTTC.

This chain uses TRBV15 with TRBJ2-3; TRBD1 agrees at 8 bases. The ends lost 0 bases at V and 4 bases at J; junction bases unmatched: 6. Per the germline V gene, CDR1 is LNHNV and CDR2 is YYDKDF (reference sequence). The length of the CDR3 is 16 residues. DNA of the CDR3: TGTGCCACCAGCAGAGATAAGTCAGGGGGCCCAGATACGCAGTATTTT. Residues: CATSRDKSGGPDTQYF.

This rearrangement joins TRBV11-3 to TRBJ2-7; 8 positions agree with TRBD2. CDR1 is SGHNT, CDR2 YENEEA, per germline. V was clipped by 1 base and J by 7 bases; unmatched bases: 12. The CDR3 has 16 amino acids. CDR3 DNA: TGTGCCAGCAGCTTAGGTGTTAGCGGGACGCTCGGGGAGCAGTACTTC. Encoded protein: CASSLGVSGTLGEQYF. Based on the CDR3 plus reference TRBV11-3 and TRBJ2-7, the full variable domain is EAGVVQSPRYKIIEKKQPVAFWCNPISGHNTLYWYLQNLGQGPELLIRYENEEAVDDSQLPKDRFSAERLKGVDSTLKIQPAELGDSAVYLCASSLGVSGTLGEQYFGPGTRLTVT.

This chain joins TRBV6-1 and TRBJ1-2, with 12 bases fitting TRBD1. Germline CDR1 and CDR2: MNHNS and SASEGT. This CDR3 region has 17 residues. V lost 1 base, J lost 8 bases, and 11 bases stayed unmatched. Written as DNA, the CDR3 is TGTGCCAGCAGTGAAGGGGGACAGGGGGCCCTTTCCCAAGGCTACACCTTC. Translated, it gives CASSEGGQGALSQGYTF.

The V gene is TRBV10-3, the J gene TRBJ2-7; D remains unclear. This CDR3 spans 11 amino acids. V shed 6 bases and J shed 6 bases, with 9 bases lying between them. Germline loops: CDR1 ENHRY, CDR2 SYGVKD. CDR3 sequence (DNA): TGTGCCATCAGGGCAGCTACCGAGCAGTACTTC. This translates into CAIRAATEQYF.